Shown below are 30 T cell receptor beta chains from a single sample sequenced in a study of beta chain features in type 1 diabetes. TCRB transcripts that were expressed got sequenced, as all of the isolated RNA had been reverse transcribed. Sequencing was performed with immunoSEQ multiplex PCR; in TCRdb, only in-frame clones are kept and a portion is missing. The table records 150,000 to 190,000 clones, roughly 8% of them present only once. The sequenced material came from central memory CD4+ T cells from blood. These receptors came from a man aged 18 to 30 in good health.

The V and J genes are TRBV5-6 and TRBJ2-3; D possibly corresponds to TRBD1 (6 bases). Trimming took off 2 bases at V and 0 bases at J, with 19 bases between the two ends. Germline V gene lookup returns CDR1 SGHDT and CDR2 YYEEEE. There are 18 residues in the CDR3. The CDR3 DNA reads TGTGCCAGCAGCTTCATCAGGGGCCCGGTCCGAAGCACAGATACGCAGTATTTT. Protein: CASSFIRGPVRSTDTQYF.

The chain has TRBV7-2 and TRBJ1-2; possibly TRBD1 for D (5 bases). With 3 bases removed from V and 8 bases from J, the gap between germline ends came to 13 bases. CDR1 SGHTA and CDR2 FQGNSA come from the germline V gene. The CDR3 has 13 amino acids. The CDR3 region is CASSFTGPGGYTF. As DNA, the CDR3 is TGTGCCAGCAGCTTTACGGGCCCAGGGGGCTACACCTTC. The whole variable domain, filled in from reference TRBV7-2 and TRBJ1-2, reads GAGVSQSPSNKVTEKGKDVELRCDPISGHTALYWYRQSLGQGLEFLIYFQGNSAPDKSGLPSDRFSAERTGGSVSTLTIQRTQQEDSAVYLCASSFTGPGGYTFGSGTRLTVV.

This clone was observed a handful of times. The CDR3 sequence: CASSQDPGGSGANVLTF. For the CDR3, the DNA is TGCGCCAGCAGCCAAGATCCTGGCGGCTCTGGGGCCAACGTCCTGACTTTC. The rearrangement uses TRBV4-1 and TRBJ2-6; D call uncertain. Trimming took off 0 bases at V and 0 bases at J, with 9 bases between the two ends. The length of the CDR3 is 17 residues. CDR1 and CDR2 from the germline V gene are MGHRA and YSYEKL.

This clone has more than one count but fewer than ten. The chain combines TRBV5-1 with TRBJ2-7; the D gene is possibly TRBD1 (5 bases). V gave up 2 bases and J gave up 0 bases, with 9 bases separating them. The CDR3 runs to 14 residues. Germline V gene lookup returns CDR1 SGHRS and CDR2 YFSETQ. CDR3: CASSFQGSSYEQYF. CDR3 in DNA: TGCGCCAGCAGCTTCCAGGGAAGCTCCTACGAGCAGTACTTC. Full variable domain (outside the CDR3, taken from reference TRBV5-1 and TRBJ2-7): KAGVTQTPRYLIKTRGQQVTLSCSPISGHRSVSWYQQTPGQGLQFLFEYFSETQRNKGNFPGRFSGRQFSNSRSEMNVSTLELGDSALYLCASSFQGSSYEQYFGPGTRLTVT.

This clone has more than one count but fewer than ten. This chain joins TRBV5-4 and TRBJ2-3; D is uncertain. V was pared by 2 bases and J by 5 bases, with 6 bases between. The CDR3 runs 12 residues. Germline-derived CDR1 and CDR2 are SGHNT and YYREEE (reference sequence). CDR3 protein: CASSLEVDTQYF. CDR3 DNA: TGTGCCAGCAGCTTAGAGGTAGATACGCAGTATTTT.

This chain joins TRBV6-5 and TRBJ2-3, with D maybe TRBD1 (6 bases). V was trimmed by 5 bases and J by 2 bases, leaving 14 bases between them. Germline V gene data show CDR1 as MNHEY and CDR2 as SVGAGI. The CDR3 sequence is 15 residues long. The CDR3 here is CASSKQGYNTDTQYF. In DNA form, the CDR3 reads TGTGCCAGCAGTAAGCAGGGGTACAACACAGATACGCAGTATTTT.

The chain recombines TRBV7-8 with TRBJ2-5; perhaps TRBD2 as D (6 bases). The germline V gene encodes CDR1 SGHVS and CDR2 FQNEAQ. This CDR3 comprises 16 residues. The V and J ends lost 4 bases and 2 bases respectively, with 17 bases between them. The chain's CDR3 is CASSSQNPGEQETQYF. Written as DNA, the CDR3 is TGTGCCAGCAGCTCCCAGAACCCGGGGGAACAAGAGACCCAGTACTTC.

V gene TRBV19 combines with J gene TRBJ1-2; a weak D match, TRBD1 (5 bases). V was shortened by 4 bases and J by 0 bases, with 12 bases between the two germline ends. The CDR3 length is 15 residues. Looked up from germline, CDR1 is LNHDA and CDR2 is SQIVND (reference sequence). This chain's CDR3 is CASSRSTVTNYGYTF. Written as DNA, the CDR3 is TGTGCCAGTAGTAGGTCGACAGTAACTAACTATGGCTACACCTTC.

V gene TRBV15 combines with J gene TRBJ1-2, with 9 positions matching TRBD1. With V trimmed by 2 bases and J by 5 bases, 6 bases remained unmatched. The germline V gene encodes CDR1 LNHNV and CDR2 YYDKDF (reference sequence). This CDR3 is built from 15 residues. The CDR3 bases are TGTGCCACCAGCAGATTGACAGGGGGATTTTATGGCTACACCTTC. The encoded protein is CATSRLTGGFYGYTF.

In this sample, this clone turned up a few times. The CDR3, as DNA: TGTGCCAGCAGCGTCCGACAGGGCACCGGGGAGCTGTTTTTT. Protein sequence: CASSVRQGTGELFF. The V and J genes are TRBV6-6 and TRBJ2-2; 7 nucleotides agree with TRBD1. Germline trimming cut 6 bases from V and 4 bases from J; bases unmatched to any gene: 5. The CDR3 has 14 residues. Germline V lookup: CDR1 MNHNY, CDR2 SVGAGI (reference sequence).

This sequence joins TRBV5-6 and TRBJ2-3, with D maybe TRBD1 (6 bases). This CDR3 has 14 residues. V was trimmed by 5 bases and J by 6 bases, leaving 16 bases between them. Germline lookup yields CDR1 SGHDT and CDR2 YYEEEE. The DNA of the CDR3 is TGTGCCAGCAGTCTAGACAGGTCCTTGGATACGCAGTATTTT. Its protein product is CASSLDRSLDTQYF.

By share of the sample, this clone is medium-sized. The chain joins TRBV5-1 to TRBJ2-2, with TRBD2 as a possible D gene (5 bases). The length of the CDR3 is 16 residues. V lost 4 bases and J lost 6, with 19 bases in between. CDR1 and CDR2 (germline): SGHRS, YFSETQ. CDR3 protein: CASSTVGSGRPGELFF. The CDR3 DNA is TGCGCCAGCAGCACTGTTGGCAGCGGCAGACCCGGGGAGCTGTTTTTT.

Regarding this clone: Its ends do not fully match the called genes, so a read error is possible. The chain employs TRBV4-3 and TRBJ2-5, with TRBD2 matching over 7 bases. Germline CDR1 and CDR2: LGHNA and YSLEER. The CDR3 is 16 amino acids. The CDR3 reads CASSPSSPLLAAAIHF. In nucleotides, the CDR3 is TGCGCCAGCAGCCCATCGAGCCCACTTCTAGCGGCTGCCATTCACTTC.

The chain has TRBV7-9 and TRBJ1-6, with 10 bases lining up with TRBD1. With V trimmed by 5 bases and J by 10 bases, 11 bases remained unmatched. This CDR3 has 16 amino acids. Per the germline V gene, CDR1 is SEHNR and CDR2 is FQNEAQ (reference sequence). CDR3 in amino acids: CASSLSGTGARSPLHF. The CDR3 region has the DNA TGTGCCAGCAGCCTCTCCGGGACAGGGGCCAGGTCACCCCTCCACTTT. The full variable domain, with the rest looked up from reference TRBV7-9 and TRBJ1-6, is DTGVSQNPRHKITKRGQNVTFRCDPISEHNRLYWYRQTLGQGPEFLTYFQNEAQLEKSRLLSDRFSAERPKGSFSTLEIQRTEQGDSAMYLCASSLSGTGARSPLHFGNGTRLTVT.

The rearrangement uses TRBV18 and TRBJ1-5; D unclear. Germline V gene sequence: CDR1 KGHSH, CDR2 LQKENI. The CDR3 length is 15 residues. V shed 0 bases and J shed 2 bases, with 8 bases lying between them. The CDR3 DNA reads TGTGCCAGCTCACCACCGGGAGGGCGCAATCAGCCCCAGCATTTT. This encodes CASSPPGGRNQPQHF.

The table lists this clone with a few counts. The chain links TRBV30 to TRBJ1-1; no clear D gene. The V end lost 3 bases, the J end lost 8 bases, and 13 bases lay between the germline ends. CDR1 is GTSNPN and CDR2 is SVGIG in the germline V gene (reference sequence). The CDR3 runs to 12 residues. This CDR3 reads CAWSVVGREAFF. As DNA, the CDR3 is TGTGCCTGGAGCGTGGTAGGGAGGGAAGCTTTCTTT.

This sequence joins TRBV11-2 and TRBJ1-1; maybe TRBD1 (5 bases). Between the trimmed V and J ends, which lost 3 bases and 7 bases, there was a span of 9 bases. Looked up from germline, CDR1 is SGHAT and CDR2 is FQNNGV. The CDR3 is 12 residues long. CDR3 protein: CASSFLGREAFF. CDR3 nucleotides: TGTGCCAGCAGCTTCTTGGGGCGTGAAGCTTTCTTT.

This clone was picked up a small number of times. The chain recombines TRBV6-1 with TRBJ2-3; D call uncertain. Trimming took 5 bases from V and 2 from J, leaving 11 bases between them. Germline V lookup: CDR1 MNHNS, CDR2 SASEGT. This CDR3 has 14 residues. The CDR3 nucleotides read TGTGCCAGCAGTCAACAGAGACACACAGATACGCAGTATTTT. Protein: CASSQQRHTDTQYF.

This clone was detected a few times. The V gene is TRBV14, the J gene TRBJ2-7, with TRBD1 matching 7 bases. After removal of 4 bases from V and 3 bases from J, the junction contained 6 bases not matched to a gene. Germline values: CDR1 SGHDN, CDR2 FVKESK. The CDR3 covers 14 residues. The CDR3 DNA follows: TGTGCCAGCAGCCGCCCGGGACAGTACTACGAGCAGTACTTC. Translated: CASSRPGQYYEQYF.

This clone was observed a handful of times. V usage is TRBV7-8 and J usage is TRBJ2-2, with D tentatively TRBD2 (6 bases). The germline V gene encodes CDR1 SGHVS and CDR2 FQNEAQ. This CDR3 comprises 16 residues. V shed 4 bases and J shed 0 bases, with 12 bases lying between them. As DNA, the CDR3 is TGTGCCAGCAGCTCAGGTGGCGGGGCGAACACCGGGGAGCTGTTTTTT. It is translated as CASSSGGGANTGELFF.

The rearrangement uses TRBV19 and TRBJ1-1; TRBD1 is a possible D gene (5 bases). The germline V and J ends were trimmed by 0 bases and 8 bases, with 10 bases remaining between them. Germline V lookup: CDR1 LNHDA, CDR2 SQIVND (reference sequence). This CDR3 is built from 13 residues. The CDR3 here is CASSIDGDWEAFF. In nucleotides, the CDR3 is TGTGCCAGTAGTATAGATGGGGACTGGGAAGCTTTCTTT.

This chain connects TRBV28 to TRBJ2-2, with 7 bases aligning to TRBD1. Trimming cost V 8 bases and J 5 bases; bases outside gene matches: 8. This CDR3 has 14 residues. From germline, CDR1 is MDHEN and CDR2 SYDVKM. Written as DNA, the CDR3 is TGTGCCAGCTGGGCAGGGGGTCGTACCGGGGAGCTGTTTTTT. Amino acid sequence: CASWAGGRTGELFF.

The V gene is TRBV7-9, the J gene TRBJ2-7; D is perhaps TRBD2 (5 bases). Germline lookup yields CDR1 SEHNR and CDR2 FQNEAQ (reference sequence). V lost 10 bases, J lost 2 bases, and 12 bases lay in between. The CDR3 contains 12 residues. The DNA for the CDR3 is TGTGCCACCGGGGTGGTAACCTACGAGCAGTACTTC. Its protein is CATGVVTYEQYF.

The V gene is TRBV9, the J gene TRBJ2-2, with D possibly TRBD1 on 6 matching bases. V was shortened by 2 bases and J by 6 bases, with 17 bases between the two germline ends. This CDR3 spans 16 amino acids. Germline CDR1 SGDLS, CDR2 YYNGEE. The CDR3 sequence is CASSVEAGVGAGELFF. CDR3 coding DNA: TGTGCCAGCAGCGTTGAGGCAGGGGTGGGCGCCGGGGAGCTGTTTTTT.

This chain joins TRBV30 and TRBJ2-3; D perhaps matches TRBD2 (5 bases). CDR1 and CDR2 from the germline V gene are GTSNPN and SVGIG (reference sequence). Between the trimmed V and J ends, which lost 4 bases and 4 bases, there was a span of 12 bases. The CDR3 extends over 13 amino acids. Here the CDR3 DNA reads TGTGCCTGGAAACTTAAGGGAGCAGATACGCAGTATTTT. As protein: CAWKLKGADTQYF.

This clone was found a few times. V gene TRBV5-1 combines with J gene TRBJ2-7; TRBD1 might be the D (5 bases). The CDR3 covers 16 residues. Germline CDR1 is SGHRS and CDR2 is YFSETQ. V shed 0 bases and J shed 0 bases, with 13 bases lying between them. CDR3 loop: CASSLADSVASYEQYF. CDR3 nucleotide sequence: TGCGCCAGCAGCTTGGCCGACAGCGTAGCCTCCTACGAGCAGTACTTC.

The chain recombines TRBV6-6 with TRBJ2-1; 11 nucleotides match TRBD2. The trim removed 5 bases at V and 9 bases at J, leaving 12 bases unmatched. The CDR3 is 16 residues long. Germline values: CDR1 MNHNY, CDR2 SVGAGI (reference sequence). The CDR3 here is CASSLLAGDGQGEQFF. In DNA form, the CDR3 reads TGTGCCAGCAGTCTACTAGCGGGGGATGGGCAGGGTGAGCAGTTCTTC.

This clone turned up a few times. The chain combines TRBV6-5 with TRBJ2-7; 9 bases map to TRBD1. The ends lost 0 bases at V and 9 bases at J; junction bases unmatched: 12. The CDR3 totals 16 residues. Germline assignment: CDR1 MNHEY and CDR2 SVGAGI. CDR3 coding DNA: TGTGCCAGCAGTTACTCCTACTCCGGGACAGGGAGAGGGCAGTACTTC. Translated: CASSYSYSGTGRGQYF.

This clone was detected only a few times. The CDR3 DNA follows: TGCGCCAGCAGCCAAGTTGGGACTCCGACCTACGAGCAGTACTTC. It is translated as CASSQVGTPTYEQYF. The rearrangement joins TRBV4-3 to TRBJ2-5; tentatively, D is TRBD2 (6 bases). The J call may be faulty, since TRBJ2-7 better matches the DNA end. Germline loops: CDR1 LGHNA, CDR2 YSLEER. This CDR3 is built from 15 residues.

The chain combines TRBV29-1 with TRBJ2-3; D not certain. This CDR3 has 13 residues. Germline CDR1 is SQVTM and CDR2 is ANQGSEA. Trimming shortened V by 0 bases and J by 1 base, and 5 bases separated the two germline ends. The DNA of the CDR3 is TGCAGCGTTGAAGAGTCTGGCACAGATACGCAGTATTTT. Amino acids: CSVEESGTDTQYF.